At least ten counts were recorded for the clone carrying this TCR beta chain. TCRdb re-analysed the reads in MiXCR, keeping a single row per CDR3 protein. The repertoire consists of hundreds of thousands of distinct CDR3 sequences, with roughly 9.5% occurring once and the leading ten covering 3.5% to 4.5%. The entry originates in a study of T cell repertoires in cytomegalovirus infection. Material: PBMCs. The TCR originated in a human donor in good health (CMV status not recorded). Some clones in this sample may be carry-over from other donors' samples.

CDR3 bases: TGTGCCAGCAGCGCAGCGGCGAACACCGGGGAGCTGTTTTTT. It specifies CASSAAANTGELFF. The J gene is TRBJ2-2, the V gene TRBV7-2; possibly TRBD2 for D (5 bases). The V and J ends lost 5 bases and 0 bases respectively, with 7 bases between them. The length of the CDR3 is 14 residues. The germline gives CDR1 SGHTA, CDR2 FQGNSA.